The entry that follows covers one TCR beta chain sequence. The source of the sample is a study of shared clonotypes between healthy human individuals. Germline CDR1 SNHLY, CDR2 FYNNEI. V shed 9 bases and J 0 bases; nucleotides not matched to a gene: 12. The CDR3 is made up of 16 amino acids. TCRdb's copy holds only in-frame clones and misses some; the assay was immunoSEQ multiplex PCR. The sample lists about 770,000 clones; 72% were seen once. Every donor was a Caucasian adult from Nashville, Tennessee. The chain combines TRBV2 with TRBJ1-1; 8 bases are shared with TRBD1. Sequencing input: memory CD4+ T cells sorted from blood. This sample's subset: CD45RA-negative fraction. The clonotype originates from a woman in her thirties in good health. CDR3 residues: CASTRDRQTLNTEAFF. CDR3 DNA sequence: TGTGCCAGTACCCGGGACAGGCAGACTTTGAACACTGAAGCTTTCTTT. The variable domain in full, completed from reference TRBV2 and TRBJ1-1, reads EPEVTQTPSHQVTQMGQEVILRCVPISNHLYFYWYRQILGQKVEFLVSFYNNEISEKSEIFDDQFSVERPDGSNFTLKIRSTKLEDSAMYFCASTRDRQTLNTEAFFGQGTRLTVV.